In this sample, the clone carrying this T cell receptor (beta chain) turned up once. The entry originates in a study of PD-L1 blockade in urothelial cancer. Study information: Treatment start was followed by blood analysis at 3 weeks (second dose) and again at 6 weeks.

The length of the CDR3 is 17 residues. V was clipped by 2 bases and J by 1 base; unmatched bases: 6. CDR1 is LGHNT, CDR2 FRNRAP, per germline. Using immunoSEQ multiplex PCR, the repertoire was profiled, and TCRdb retains in-frame clones only, with some absent. Among around 100,000 clones listed, about 85% were seen once. The sequence derives from a man aged 50 to 59 with urothelial cancer. The V and J genes are TRBV12-5 and TRBJ1-1; 11 bases are shared with TRBD1. Sample: PBMCs, taken around atezolizumab (anti-PD-L1) treatment. CDR3 sequence: CASGLTGQGGQNTEAFF. The CDR3 bases are TGTGCTAGTGGTTTGACGGGACAGGGGGGACAGAACACTGAAGCTTTCTTT. The full variable domain, its missing parts supplied by reference TRBV12-5 and TRBJ1-1, is DARVTQTPRHKVTEMGQEVTMRCQPILGHNTVFWYRQTMMQGLELLAYFRNRAPLDDSGMPKDRFSAEMPDATLATLKIQPSEPRDSAVYFCASGLTGQGGQNTEAFFGQGTRLTVV.